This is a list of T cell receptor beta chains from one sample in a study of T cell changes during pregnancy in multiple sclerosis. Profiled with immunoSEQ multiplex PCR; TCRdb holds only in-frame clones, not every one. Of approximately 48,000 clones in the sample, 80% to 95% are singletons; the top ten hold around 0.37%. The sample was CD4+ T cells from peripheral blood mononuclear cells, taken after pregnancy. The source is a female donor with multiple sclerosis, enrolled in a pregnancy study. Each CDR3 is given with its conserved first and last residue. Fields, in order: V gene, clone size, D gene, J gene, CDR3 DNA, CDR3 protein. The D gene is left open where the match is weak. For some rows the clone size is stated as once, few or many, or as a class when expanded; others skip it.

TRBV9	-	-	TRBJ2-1	TGTGCCAGCAGCGAGGTTAGCTACTCCCTCAGGGAATTCTTC	CASSEVSYSLREFF
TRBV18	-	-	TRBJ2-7	TGTGCCAGCTCTTCAGACTACGAGCAGTACTTC	CASSSDYEQYF
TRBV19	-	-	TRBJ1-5	TGTGCCAGTAGTATCGCACGGGGAAGGGGCAATCAGCCCCAGCATTTT	CASSIARGRGNQPQHF
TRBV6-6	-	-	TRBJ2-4	TGTGCCAGCAGCCCACCGGAGGGTCGCGGCATTCAGTACTTC	CASSPPEGRGIQYF
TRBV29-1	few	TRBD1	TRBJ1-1	TGCAGCGGCACGACAGGGATCACTGAAGCTTTCTTT	CSGTTGITEAFF
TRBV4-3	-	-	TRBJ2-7	TGCGCCAGCAGCCCGACCCGGGGAACCTACGAGCAGTACTTC	CASSPTRGTYEQYF
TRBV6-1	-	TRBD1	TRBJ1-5	TGTGCCAGCAGCGAGACAGGGGGCAATCAGCCCCAGCATTTT	CASSETGGNQPQHF
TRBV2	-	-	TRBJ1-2	TGTGCCAGCAGGCAGGGGTGGAACTATGGCTACACCTTC	CASRQGWNYGYTF
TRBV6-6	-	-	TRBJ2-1	TGTGCCAGCCAAGGGTCGACTAGGGTCTTC	CASQGSTRVF
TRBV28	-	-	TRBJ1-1	TGTGCCAGCAGTTTACCAGCCTACAGCAGAAATACTGAAGCTTTCTTT	CASSLPAYSRNTEAFF
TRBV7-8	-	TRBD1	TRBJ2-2	TGTGCCAGCAGCCCCGGGACAGTCGGGGAGCTGTTTTTT	CASSPGTVGELFF
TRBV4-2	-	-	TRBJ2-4	TGTGCCAGCAGCCAAGGGGCTCAAACAGGGAACATTCAGTACTTC	CASSQGAQTGNIQYF
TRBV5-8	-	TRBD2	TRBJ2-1	TGTGCCAGCAGCAGAGAACTAGCGTTCAATGAGCAGTTCTTC	CASSRELAFNEQFF
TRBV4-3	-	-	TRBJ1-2	TGCGCCAGCAGCCAAGATCGACAGTCCATCTATGGCTACACCTTC	CASSQDRQSIYGYTF
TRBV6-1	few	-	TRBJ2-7	TGTGCCAGCAGAAGGGACTTGACCTCCTACGAGCAGTACTTC	CASRRDLTSYEQYF
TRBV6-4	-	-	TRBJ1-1	TGTGCCAGCACCCCTGAGGGGGTAGAGGTGAACACTGAAGCTTTCTTT	CASTPEGVEVNTEAFF
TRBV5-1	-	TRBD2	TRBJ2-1	TGCGCCAGCAGCTTGGCCGCTAGCGGTGAGCAGTTCTTC	CASSLAASGEQFF
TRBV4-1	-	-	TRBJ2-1	TGCGCCAGCAGCCCGCGGGCCTCTCTAAACAATGAGCAGTTCTTC	CASSPRASLNNEQFF
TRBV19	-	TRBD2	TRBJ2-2	TGTGCCAGTAGTAAATCGACTAGCGGGGTGAACACCGGGGAGCTGTTTTTT	CASSKSTSGVNTGELFF
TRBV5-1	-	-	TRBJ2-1	TGCGCCAGCAGCGGACGGGAACCGTACAATGAGCAGTTCTTC	CASSGREPYNEQFF
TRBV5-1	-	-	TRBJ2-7	TGCGCCAGCAGCTTGGCCGGTGTAAGTGTGCTACAGGGACAAAACGAGCAGTACTTC	CASSLAGVSVLQGQNEQYF
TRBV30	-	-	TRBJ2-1	TGTGCCTGGAGCCGAACCCTAGCTATCTATGAGCAGTTCTTC	CAWSRTLAIYEQFF
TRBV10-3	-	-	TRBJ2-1	TGTGCCACCCGCGGGAATCGGAACAATGAGCAGTTCTTC	CATRGNRNNEQFF
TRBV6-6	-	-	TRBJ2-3	TGTGCCAGCAGTGACTACAACACAGATACGCAGTATTTT	CASSDYNTDTQYF